Listed here is a single TCR beta chain. The antigen is undetermined. These data originate in a study of shared clonotypes between healthy human individuals. Study-wide background: Every donor yielded three CD4 naive, three CD4 memory, two CD8 naive and one CD8 memory plate. Study-level results: Sequencing depth was predicted to influence how clonotypes are shared among donors. A generally larger estimated richness was seen in naive subsets than in memory subsets.

In the naive CD8 group, cells lacked CD45RO and were positively selected for CCR7, so terminally differentiated effector memory CD45RA+ cells were left out. V trimming: 9 bases; J trimming: 3 bases; junction bases outside the gene matches: 9. This CDR3 is built from 14 residues. Germline V lookup: CDR1 LNHDA, CDR2 SQIVND (reference sequence). Repertoires were generated with immunoSEQ multiplex PCR, while TCRdb's copy carries only in-frame clones and drops some. The sample has a few hundred thousand clones, roughly 95% seen once; the top ten hold roughly 0.1%. The receptor was isolated from a woman aged 30 to 39 in good health. Sequencing was carried out using naive CD8+ T cells sorted from blood. The V and J genes are TRBV19 and TRBJ2-3, with TRBD1 identical over 7 bases. The CDR3 protein is CASRQGWSTDTQYF. The CDR3 DNA is TGTGCCAGCCGACAGGGATGGTCTACAGATACGCAGTATTTT.